This TCR beta chain was found in a study of control samples from healthy donors and cancer patients. Repertoires were generated with immunoSEQ multiplex PCR, while TCRdb's copy carries only in-frame clones and drops some. The data hold around 70,000 clones, with 94% observed a single time. This clone was picked up one time. Germline CDR1 reads SEHNR; CDR2 reads FQNEAQ (reference sequence). The V gene end was trimmed by 0 bases and the J gene end by 8 bases; junction bases not matched to a gene: 2. The CDR3 has 14 amino acids. This clonotype was sampled from a woman in her 30s in good health. The specimen sequenced was blood. The rearrangement uses TRBV7-9 and TRBJ2-1; 9 nucleotides agree with TRBD2. Written as DNA, the CDR3 is TGTGCCAGCAGCTTAGCACTAGCGGGCTATGAGCAGTTCTTC. Translated, it gives CASSLALAGYEQFF.